This entry lists 8 T cell receptor beta chains sequenced from one sample in a study of T cell repertoires in cytomegalovirus infection. Using its own MiXCR run on the reads, TCRdb lists one record per CDR3 protein. The table includes 300,000 to 400,000 distinct CDR3 sequences, roughly 25% detected once. What these receptors recognize is not known. The source material was cultured PBMCs, sampled from culture after CMV antigen stimulation. The receptors were sampled from a human donor in good health (CMV status not recorded). Some clones in this sample may be carry-over from other donors' samples.

The J gene is TRBJ2-2, the V gene TRBV6-2 or TRBV6-3; 7 nucleotides align to TRBD1. Looked up from germline, CDR1 is MNHEY and CDR2 is SVGEGT. This CDR3 is built from 15 residues. After removal of 6 bases from V and 4 bases from J, the junction contained 8 bases not matched to a gene. The CDR3 region has the DNA TGTGCCAGCAGCCGAAGCGCAGGGGGCACCGGGGAGCTGTTTTTT. Translated: CASSRSAGGTGELFF.

This clonotype has just a few counts. This chain connects TRBV6-1 to TRBJ2-5; 10 bases line up with TRBD2. V gave up 5 bases and J gave up 1 base; unmatched junction bases: 10. Germline V gene lookup returns CDR1 MNHNS and CDR2 SASEGT. The CDR3 spans 17 residues. The CDR3 coding sequence is TGTGCCAGCAGTTACGAGGCTAGCGGGAGTTCCCAAGAGACCCAGTACTTC. Amino acids: CASSYEASGSSQETQYF.

A few counts support this clonotype. The rearrangement uses TRBV29-1 and TRBJ1-1, with D uncertain. Germline assignment: CDR1 SQVTM and CDR2 ANQGSEA. The CDR3 is made up of 13 amino acids. Trimming removed 0 bases from V and 1 base from J, with 6 bases in between. The CDR3 region is CSVEDRQNTEAFF. The CDR3, as DNA: TGCAGCGTTGAAGATCGACAGAACACTGAAGCTTTCTTT.

This chain connects TRBV13 to TRBJ1-2; 7 nucleotides match TRBD1. In germline, CDR1 is PRHDT, CDR2 FYEKMQ (reference sequence). V trimming: 2 bases; J trimming: 2 bases; junction bases outside the gene matches: 5. The CDR3 has 15 residues. CDR3 amino acids: CASSLSYRGNYGYTF. CDR3 DNA sequence: TGTGCCAGCAGCTTATCGTACAGGGGAAACTATGGCTACACCTTC.

This clonotype was observed a handful of times. The chain uses TRBV6-1 and TRBJ2-3; 8 nucleotides line up with TRBD1. J lost 3 bases, V lost 1 base, and 9 bases had no gene match. Germline CDR1 is MNHNS and CDR2 is SASEGT. The CDR3 loop spans 17 amino acids. The CDR3 is CASSEVRRTGLTDTQYF. The CDR3 nucleotides read TGTGCCAGCAGTGAAGTCCGACGGACAGGGTTGACAGATACGCAGTATTTT.

V and J are TRBV4-3 and TRBJ2-1; D unresolved. V lost 4 bases, J lost 0 bases, and 16 bases lay in between. CDR3 length equals 17 residues. The germline CDR1 and CDR2 sequences are LGHNA and YSLEER. The CDR3: CASSLLYSKDSYNEQFF. CDR3 DNA: TGCGCCAGCAGCCTCCTCTACTCTAAAGACTCCTACAATGAGCAGTTCTTC.

The chain carries TRBV7-6 and TRBJ2-7; the match to TRBD2 covers 8 bases. The germline V gene has CDR1 SGHVS and CDR2 FNYEAQ. This CDR3 has 14 residues. V was pared by 7 bases and J by 5 bases, with 10 bases of the junction left unmatched. CDR3 sequence reads: CASKPGGEPHEQYF. DNA of the CDR3: TGTGCCAGCAAACCGGGGGGGGAGCCCCACGAGCAGTACTTC.

Ten or more counts support this clonotype. The V call is TRBV7-2, the J call TRBJ2-1; 7 bases match TRBD1. CDR1 SGHTA and CDR2 FQGNSA come from the germline V gene. This CDR3 is 15 amino acids long. V was pared by 5 bases and J by 4 bases, with 8 bases of the junction left unmatched. This CDR3 is CASSPPGTAYNEQFF. CDR3 sequence (DNA): TGTGCCAGCAGCCCTCCAGGGACAGCATACAATGAGCAGTTCTTC.